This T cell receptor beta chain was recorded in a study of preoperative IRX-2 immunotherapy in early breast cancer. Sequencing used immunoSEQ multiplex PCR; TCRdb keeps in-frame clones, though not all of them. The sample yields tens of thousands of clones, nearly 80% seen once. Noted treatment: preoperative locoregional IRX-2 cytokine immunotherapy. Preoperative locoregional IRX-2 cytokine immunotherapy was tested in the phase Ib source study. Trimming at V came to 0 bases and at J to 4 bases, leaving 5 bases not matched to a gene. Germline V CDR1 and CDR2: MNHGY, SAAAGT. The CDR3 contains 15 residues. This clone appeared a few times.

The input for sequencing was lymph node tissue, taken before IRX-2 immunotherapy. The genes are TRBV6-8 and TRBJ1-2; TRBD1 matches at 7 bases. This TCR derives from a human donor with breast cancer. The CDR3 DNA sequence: TGTGCCAGCAGTTACTCCTACAGGGGCAGCTATGGCTACACCTTC. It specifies CASSYSYRGSYGYTF.